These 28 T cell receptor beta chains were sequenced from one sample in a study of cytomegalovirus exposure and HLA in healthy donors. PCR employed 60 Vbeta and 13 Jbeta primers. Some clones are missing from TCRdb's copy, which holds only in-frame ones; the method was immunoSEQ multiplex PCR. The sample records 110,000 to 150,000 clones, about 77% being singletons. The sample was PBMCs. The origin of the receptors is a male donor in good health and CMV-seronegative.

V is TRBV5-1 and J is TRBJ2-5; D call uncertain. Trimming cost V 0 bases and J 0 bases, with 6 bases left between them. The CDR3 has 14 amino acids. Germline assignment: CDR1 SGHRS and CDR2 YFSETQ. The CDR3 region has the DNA TGCGCCAGCAGCTTGGGGCTGAACCAAGAGACCCAGTACTTC. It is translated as CASSLGLNQETQYF.

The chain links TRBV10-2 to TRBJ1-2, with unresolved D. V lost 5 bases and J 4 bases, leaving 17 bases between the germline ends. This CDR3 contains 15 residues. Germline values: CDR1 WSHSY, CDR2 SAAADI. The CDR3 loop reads CASSSEGGRGYGYTF. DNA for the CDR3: TGCGCCAGCAGTTCGGAGGGAGGTAGAGGCTATGGCTACACCTTC.

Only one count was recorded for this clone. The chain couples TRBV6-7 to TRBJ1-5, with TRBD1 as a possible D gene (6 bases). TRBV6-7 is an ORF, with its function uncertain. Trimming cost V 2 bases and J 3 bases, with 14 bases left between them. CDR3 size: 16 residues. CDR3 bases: TGTGCCAGCAGTTACCCCGAGGACAGATTCAATCAGCCCCAGCATTTT. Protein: CASSYPEDRFNQPQHF.

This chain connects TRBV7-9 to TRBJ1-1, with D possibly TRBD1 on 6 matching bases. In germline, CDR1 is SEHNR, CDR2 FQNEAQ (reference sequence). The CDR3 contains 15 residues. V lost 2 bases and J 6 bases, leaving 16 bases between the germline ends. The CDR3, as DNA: TGTGCCAGCAGCTTATGGTTGCAGGGGTACCCTGAAGCTTTCTTT. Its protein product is CASSLWLQGYPEAFF.

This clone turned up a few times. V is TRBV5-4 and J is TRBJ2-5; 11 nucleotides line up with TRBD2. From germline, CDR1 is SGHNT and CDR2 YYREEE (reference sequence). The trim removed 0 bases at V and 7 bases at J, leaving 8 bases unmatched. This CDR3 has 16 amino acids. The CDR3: CASSLGGLAVVGTQYF. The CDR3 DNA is TGTGCCAGCAGCTTGGGGGGACTAGCGGTGGTGGGGACCCAGTACTTC.

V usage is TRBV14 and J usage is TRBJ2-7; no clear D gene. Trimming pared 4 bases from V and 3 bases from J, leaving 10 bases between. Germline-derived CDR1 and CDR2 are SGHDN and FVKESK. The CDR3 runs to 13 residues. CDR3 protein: CASSRNRNYEQYF. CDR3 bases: TGTGCCAGCAGCCGCAACAGAAACTACGAGCAGTACTTC.

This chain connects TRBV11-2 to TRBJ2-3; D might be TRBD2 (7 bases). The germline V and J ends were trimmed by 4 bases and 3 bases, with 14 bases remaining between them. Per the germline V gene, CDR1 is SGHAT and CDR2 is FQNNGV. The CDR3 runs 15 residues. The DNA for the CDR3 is TGTGCCAGCAGCTCGAGGGGGGGGCAGACAGATACGCAGTATTTT. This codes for CASSSRGGQTDTQYF.

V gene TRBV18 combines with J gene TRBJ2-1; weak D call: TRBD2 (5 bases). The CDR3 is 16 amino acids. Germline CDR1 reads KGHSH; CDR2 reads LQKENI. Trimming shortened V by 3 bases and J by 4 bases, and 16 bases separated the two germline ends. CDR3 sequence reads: CASSPRPRGSYNEQFF. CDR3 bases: TGTGCCAGCTCACCCCGACCCCGGGGTTCTTACAATGAGCAGTTCTTC.

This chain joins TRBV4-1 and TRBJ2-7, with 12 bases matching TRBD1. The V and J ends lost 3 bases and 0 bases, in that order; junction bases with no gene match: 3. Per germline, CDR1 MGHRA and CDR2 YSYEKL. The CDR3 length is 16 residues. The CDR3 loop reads CASSHGTGGFSYEQYF. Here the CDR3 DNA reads TGCGCCAGCAGCCATGGGACAGGGGGCTTCTCCTACGAGCAGTACTTC.

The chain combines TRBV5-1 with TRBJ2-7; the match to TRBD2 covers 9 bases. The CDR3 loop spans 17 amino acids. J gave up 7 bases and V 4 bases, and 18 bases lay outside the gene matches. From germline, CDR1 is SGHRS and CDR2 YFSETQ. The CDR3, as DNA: TGCGCCAGCAGCCCGACTTATCCGGGACTAGCAGCCGAAGAGCAGTACTTC. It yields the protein CASSPTYPGLAAEEQYF.

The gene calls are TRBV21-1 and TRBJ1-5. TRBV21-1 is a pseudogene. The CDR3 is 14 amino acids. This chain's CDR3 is CASSLIAGNQPQHF. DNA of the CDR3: TGTGCCAGCAGCTTAATAGCGGGCAATCAGCCCCAGCATTTT.

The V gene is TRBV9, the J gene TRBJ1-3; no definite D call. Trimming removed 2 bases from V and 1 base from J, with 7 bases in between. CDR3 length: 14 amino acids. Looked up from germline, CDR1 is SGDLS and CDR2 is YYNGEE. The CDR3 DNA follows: TGTGCCAGCAGCGTCCTCGGGTCTGGAAACACCATATATTTT. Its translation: CASSVLGSGNTIYF. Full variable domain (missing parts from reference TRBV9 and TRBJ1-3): DSGVTQTPKHLITATGQRVTLRCSPRSGDLSVYWYQQSLDQGLQFLIQYYNGEERAKGNILERFSAQQFPDLHSELNLSSLELGDSALYFCASSVLGSGNTIYFGEGSWLTVV.

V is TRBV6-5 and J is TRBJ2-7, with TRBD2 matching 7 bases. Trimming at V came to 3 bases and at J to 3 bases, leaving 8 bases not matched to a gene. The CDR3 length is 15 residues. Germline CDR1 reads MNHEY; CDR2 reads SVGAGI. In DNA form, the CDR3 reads TGTGCCAGCAGTTATAAGACGGGGGGAATCTACGAGCAGTACTTC. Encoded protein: CASSYKTGGIYEQYF.

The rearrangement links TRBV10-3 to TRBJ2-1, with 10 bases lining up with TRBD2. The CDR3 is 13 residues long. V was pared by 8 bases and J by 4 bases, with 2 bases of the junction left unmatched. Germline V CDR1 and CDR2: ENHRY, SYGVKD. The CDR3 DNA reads TGTGCCATCCGAGCGGGGGGGTACAATGAGCAGTTCTTC. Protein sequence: CAIRAGGYNEQFF.

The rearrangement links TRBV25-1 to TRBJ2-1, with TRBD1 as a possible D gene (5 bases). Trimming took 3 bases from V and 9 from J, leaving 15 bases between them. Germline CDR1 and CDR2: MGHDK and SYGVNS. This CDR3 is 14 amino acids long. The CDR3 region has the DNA TGTGCCAGCAGTGAGTCTCCGGACACGCGTGAGCAGTTCTTC. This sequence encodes CASSESPDTREQFF.

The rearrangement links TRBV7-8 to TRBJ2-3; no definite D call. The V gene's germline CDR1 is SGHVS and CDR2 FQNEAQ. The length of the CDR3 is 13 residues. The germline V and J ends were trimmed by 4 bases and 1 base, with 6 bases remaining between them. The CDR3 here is CASSSFGTDTQYF. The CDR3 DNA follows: TGTGCCAGCAGCTCCTTCGGCACAGATACGCAGTATTTT.

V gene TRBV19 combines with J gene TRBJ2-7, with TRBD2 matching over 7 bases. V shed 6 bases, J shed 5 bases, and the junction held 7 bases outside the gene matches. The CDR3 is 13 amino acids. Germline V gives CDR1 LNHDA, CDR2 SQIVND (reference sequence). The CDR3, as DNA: TGTGCCAGTAGGCTGGCGGGAGACAACGAGCAGTACTTC. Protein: CASRLAGDNEQYF.

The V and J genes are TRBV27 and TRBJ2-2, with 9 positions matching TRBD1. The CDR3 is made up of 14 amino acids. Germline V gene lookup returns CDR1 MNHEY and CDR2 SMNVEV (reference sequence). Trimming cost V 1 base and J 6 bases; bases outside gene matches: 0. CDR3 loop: CASSLYRGPGELFF. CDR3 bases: TGTGCCAGCAGTTTATACAGGGGGCCCGGGGAGCTGTTTTTT.

In DNA form, the CDR3 reads TGTGCCAGCAGTTACTCTAGCGGGAGAGAGACCCAGTACTTC. Its protein is CASSYSSGRETQYF. This chain joins TRBV6-5 and TRBJ2-5, with 9 bases that match TRBD2. After removal of 0 bases from V and 4 bases from J, the junction contained 0 bases not matched to a gene. The germline V gene encodes CDR1 MNHEY and CDR2 SVGAGI. The CDR3 is 14 amino acids.

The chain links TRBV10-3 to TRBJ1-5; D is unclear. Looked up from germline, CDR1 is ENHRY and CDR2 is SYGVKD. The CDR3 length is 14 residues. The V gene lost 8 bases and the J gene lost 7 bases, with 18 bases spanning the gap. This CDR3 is CAIREEGLQQPQHF. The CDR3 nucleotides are TGTGCCATCCGGGAAGAAGGATTGCAACAGCCCCAGCATTTT.

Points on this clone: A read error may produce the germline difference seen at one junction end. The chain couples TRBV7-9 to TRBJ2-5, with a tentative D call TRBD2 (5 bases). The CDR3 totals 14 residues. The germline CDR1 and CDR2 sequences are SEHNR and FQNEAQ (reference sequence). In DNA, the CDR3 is TGTTCCAGCAGCTTCCTCGGAGGTGGAGAGACCCAGTACTTC. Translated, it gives CSSSFLGGGETQYF. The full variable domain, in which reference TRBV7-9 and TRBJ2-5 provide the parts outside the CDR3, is DTGVSQNPRHKITKRGQNVTFRCDPISEHNRLYWYRQTLGQGPEFLTYFQNEAQLEKSRLLSDRFSAERPKGSFSTLEIQRTEQGDSAMYLCSSSFLGGGETQYFGPGTRLLVL.

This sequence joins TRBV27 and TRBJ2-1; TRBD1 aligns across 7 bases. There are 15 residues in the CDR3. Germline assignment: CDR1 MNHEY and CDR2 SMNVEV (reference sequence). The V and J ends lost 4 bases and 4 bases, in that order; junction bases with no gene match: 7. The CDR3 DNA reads TGTGCCAGCAGTTACGGCGACAGGGAATACAATGAGCAGTTCTTC. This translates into CASSYGDREYNEQFF.

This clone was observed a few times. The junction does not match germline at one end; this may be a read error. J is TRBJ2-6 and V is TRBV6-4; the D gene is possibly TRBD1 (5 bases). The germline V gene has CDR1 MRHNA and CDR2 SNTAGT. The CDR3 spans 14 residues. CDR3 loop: CASSPMAGANGLTF. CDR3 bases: TGTGCCAGCAGTCCCATGGCTGGGGCCAACGGCCTGACTTTC.

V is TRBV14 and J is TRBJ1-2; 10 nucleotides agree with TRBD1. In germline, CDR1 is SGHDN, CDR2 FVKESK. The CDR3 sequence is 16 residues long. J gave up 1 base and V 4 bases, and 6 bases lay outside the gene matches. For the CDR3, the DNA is TGTGCCAGCAGCCTCCTGACAGGGGGCCGTAACTATGGCTACACCTTC. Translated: CASSLLTGGRNYGYTF.

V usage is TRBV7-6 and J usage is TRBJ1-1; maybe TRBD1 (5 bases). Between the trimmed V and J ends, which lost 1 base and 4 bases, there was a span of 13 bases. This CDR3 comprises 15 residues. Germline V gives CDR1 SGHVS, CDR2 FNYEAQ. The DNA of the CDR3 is TGTGCCAGCAGCTTAGGTCTGGGGCTAGGCACTGAAGCTTTCTTT. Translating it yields CASSLGLGLGTEAFF.

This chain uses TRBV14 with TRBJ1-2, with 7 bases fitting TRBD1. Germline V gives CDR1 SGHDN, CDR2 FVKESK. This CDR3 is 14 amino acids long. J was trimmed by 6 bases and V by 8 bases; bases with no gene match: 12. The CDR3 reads CASVARQGYNGYTF. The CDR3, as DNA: TGTGCCAGCGTCGCCCGACAGGGATACAATGGCTACACCTTC. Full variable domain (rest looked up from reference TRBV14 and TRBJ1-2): EAGVTQFPSHSVIEKGQTVTLRCDPISGHDNLYWYRRVMGKEIKFLLHFVKESKQDESGMPNNRFLAERTGGTYSTLKVQPAELEDSGVYFCASVARQGYNGYTFGSGTRLTVV.

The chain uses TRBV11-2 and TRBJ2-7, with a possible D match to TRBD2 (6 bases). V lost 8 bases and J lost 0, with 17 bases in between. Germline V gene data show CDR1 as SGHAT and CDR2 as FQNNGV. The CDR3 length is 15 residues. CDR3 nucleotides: TGTGCCAGCGGGTGGACTGGCGGGAACTCCTACGAGCAGTACTTC. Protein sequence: CASGWTGGNSYEQYF.

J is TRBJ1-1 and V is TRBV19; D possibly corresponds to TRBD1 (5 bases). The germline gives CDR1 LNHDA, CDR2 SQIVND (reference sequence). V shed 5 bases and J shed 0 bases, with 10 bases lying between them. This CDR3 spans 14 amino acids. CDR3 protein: CASSAGRVNTEAFF. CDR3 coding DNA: TGTGCCAGTAGTGCAGGCAGGGTGAACACTGAAGCTTTCTTT. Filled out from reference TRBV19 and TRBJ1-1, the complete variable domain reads DGGITQSPKYLFRKEGQNVTLSCEQNLNHDAMYWYRQDPGQGLRLIYYSQIVNDFQKGDIAEGYSVSREKKESFPLTVTSAQKNPTAFYLCASSAGRVNTEAFFGQGTRLTVV.